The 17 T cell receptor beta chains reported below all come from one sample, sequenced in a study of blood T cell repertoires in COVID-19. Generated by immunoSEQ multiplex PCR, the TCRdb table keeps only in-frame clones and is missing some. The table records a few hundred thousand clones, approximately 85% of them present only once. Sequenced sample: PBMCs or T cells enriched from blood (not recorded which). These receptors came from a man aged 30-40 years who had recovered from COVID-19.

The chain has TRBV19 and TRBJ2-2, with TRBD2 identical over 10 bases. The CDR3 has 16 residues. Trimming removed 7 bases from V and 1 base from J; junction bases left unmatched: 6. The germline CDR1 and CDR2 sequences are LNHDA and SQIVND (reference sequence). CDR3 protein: CASTPLAGENTGELFF. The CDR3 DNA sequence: TGTGCCAGTACCCCTCTAGCGGGGGAGAACACCGGGGAGCTGTTTTTT. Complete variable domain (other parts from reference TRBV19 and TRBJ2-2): DGGITQSPKYLFRKEGQNVTLSCEQNLNHDAMYWYRQDPGQGLRLIYYSQIVNDFQKGDIAEGYSVSREKKESFPLTVTSAQKNPTAFYLCASTPLAGENTGELFFGEGSRLTVL.

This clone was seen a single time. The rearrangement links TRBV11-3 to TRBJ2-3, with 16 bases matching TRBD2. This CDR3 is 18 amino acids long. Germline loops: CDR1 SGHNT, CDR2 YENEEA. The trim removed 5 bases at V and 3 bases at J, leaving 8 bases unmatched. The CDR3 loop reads CASSPGTSGGVGTDTQYF. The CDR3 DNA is TGTGCCAGCAGCCCGGGGACTAGCGGGGGGGTGGGAACAGATACGCAGTATTTT.

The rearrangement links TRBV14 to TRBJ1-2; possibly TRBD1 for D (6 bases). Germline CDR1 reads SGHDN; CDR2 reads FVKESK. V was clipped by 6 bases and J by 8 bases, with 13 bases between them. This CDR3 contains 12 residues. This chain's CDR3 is CASSPGGPGYTF. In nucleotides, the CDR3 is TGTGCCAGCAGTCCGGGGGGGCCCGGCTACACCTTC.

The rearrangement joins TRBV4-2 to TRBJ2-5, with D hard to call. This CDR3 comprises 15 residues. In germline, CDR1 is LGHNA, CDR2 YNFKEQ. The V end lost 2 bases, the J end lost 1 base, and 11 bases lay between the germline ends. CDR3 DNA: TGTGCCAGCAGCCAATTAGGCAGCGTCCAAGAGACCCAGTACTTC. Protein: CASSQLGSVQETQYF.

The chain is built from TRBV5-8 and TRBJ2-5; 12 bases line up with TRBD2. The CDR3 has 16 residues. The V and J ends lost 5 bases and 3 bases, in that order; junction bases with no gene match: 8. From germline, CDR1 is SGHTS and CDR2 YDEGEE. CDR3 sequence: CASSPGLAGTEETQYF. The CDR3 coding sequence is TGTGCCAGCAGTCCTGGACTAGCGGGGACTGAAGAGACCCAGTACTTC.

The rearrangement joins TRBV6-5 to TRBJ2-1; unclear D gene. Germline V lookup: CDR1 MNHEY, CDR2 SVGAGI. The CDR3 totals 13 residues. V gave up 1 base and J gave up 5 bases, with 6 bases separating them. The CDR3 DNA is TGTGCCAGCAGTTACTGGAGAGACAATGAGCAGTTCTTC. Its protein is CASSYWRDNEQFF.

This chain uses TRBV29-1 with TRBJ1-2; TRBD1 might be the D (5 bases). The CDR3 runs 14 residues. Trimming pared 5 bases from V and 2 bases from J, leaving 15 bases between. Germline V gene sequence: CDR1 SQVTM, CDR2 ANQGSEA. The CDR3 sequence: CSVQMHRSNYGYTF. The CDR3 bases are TGCAGCGTTCAGATGCACAGGTCAAACTATGGCTACACCTTC.

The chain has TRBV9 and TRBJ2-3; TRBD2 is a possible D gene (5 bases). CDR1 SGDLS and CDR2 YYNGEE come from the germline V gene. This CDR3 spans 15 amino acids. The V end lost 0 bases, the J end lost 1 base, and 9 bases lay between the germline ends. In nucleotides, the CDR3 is TGTGCCAGCAGCGTAGGAGGGATGGGCACAGATACGCAGTATTTT. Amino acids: CASSVGGMGTDTQYF.

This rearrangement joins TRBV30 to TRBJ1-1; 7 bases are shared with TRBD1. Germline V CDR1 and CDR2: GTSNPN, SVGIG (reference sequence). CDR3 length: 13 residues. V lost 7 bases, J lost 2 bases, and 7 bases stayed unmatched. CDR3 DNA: TGTGCCTCAAACAGGGGCTTAAACACTGAAGCTTTCTTT. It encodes CASNRGLNTEAFF.

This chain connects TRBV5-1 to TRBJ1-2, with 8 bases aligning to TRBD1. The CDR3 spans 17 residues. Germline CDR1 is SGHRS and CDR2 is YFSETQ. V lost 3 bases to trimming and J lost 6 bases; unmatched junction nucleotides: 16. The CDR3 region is CASSSRTGSPNSHGYTF. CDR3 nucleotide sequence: TGCGCCAGCAGCTCGCGGACAGGGTCCCCAAATAGTCATGGCTACACCTTC.

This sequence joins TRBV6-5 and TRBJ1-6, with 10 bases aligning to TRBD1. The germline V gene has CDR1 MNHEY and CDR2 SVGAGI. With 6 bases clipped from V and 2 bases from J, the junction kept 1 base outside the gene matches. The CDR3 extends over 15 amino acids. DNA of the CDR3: TGTGCCAGCAGAGGGACAGGGGCCTATAATTCACCCCTCCACTTT. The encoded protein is CASRGTGAYNSPLHF.

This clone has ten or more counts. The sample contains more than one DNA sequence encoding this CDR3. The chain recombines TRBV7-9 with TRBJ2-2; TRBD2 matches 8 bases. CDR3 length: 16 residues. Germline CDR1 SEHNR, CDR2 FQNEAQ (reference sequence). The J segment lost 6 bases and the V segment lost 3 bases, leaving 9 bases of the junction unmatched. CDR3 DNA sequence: TGTGCCAGCAGCTTGCTAAGCGGGGGTCCCCCCGGGGAGCTGTTTTTT. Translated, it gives CASSLLSGGPPGELFF.

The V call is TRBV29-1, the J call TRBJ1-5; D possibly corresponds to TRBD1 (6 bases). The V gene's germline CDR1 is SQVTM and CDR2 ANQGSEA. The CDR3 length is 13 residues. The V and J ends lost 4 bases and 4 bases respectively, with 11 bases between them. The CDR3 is CSVGGGMNQPQHF. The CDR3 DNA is TGCAGCGTTGGAGGGGGTATGAATCAGCCCCAGCATTTT.

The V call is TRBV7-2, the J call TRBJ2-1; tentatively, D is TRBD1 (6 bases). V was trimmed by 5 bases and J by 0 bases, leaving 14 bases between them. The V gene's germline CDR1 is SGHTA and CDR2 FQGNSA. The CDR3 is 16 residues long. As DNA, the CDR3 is TGTGCCAGCAGCCCACAGGGTCCGGGCTCCTACAATGAGCAGTTCTTC. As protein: CASSPQGPGSYNEQFF.

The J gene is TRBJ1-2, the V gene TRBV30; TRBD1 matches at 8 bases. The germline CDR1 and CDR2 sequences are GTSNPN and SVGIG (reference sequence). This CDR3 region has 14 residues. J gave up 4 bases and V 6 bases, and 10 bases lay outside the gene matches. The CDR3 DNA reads TGTGCCTGTGTGGACAGGGAGAACCCCTATGGCTACACCTTC. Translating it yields CACVDRENPYGYTF.

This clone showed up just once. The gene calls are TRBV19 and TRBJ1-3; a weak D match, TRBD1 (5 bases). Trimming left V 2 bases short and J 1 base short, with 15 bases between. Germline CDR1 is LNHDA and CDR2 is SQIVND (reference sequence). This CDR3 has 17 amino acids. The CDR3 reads CASSIYSGTASGNTIYF. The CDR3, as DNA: TGTGCCAGTAGTATATACAGCGGGACTGCGTCTGGAAACACCATATATTTT. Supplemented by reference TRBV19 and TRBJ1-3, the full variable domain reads DGGITQSPKYLFRKEGQNVTLSCEQNLNHDAMYWYRQDPGQGLRLIYYSQIVNDFQKGDIAEGYSVSREKKESFPLTVTSAQKNPTAFYLCASSIYSGTASGNTIYFGEGSWLTVV.

Here the CDR3 reads CASSQETVRNTEAFF. The CDR3 region has the DNA TGCGCCAGCAGCCAAGAGACAGTTAGGAACACTGAAGCTTTCTTT. The rearrangement uses TRBV4-1 and TRBJ1-1, with a possible D match to TRBD1 (5 bases). This CDR3 spans 15 amino acids. CDR1 and CDR2 (germline): MGHRA, YSYEKL. The V and J ends lost 0 bases and 1 base respectively, with 9 bases between them.